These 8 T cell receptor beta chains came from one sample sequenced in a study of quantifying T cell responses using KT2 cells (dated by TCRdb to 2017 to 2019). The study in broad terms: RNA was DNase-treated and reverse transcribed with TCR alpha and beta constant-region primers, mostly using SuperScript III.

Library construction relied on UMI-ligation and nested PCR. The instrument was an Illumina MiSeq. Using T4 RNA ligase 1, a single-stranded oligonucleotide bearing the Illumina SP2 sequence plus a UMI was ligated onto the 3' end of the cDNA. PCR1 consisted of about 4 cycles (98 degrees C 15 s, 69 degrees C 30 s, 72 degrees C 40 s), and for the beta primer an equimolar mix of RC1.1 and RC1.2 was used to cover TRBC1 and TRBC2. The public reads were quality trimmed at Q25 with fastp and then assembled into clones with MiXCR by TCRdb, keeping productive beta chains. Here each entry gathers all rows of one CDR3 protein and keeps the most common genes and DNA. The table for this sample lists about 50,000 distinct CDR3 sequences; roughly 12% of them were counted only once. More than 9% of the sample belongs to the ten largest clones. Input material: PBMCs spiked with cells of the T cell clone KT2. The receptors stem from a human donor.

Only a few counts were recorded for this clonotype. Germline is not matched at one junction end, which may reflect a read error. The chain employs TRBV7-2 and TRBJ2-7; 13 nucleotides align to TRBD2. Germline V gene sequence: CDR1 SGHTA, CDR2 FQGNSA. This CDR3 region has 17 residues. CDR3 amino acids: CASSSGTSGTPSHEQYF. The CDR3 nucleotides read TGTGCCAGCAGCTCCGGGACTAGCGGGACGCCCTCCCACGAGCAGTACTTC.

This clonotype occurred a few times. The CDR3 coding sequence is TGTGCCAGCAGTTATCCGACTCTTGAGCAGTTCTTC. Residues: CASSYPTLEQFF. The chain has TRBV6-2 or TRBV6-3 and TRBJ2-1; D call uncertain. Germline CDR1 and CDR2: MNHEY and SVGEGT. CDR3 length equals 12 residues. The V end lost 3 bases, the J end lost 9 bases, and 9 bases lay between the germline ends.

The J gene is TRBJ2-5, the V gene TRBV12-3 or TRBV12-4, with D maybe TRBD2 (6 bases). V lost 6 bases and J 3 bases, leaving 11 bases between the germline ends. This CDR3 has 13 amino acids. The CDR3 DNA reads TGTGCCAGCAGCCCGCGGGGCGAAGAGACCCAGTACTTC. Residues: CASSPRGEETQYF.

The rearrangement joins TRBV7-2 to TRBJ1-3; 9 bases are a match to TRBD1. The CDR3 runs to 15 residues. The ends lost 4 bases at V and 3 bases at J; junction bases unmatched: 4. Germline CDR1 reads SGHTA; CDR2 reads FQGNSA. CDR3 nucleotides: TGTGCCAGCAGCTCACAGGGGGCCAGTGGAAACACCATATATTTT. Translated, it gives CASSSQGASGNTIYF.

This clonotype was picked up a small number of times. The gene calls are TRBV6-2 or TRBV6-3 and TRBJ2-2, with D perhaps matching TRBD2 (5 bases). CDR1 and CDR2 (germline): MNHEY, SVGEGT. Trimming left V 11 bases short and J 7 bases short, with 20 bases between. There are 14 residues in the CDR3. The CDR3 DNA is TGTGCCGGCCGAGACTATGGTGAGGTCGGGGAGCTGTTTTTT. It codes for CAGRDYGEVGELFF.

DNA of the CDR3: TGTGCCAGCAGCCTAAATCTGGCTTTCTTT. Translated: CASSLNLAFF. The rearrangement uses TRBV9 and TRBJ1-1; D is undetermined. From germline, CDR1 is SGDLS and CDR2 YYNGEE. Trimming shortened V by 4 bases and J by 11 bases, and 9 bases separated the two germline ends. The CDR3 extends over 10 amino acids.

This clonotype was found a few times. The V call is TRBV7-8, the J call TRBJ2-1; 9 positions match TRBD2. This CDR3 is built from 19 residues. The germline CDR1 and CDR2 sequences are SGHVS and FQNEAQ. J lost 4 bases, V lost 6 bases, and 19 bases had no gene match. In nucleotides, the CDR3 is TGTGCCAGCAGTTTCATCCGTGGTAGCGGGAGATCGTCATACAATGAGCAGTTCTTC. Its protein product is CASSFIRGSGRSSYNEQFF.

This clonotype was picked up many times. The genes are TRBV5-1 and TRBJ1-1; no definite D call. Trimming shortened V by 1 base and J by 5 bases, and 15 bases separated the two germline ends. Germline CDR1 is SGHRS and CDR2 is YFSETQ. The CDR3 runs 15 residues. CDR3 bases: TGCGCCAGCAGCTTGTGGCGCGATTCGGGGACTGAAGCTTTCTTT. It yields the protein CASSLWRDSGTEAFF.